This T cell receptor beta chain was profiled in a study of low-dose radiotherapy and immunotherapy resistance in tumors. Study as a whole: Cohort 1 received 0.5 Gy per fraction every 2 weeks, totaling 6.5 Gy. Every two weeks, cyclophosphamide 200 mg/m2 was infused one day before radiation plus immunotherapy. Once cycle 1 day 1 began, patients took oral aspirin 300 mg daily for four cycles.

The time point denotes: before trial treatment. As a condition of eligibility, patients had advanced solid tumors lacking tumor-infiltrating lymphocytes. After removal of 6 bases from V and 4 bases from J, the junction contained 1 base not matched to a gene. Per germline, CDR1 SNHLY and CDR2 FYNNEI. The CDR3 runs 12 residues. TRAV- and TRBV-specific primers primed first-strand cDNA, covering alpha and beta chains. The TCRs were subjected to amplification over around 19 PCR cycles employing a constant-region primer in conjunction with a V-primer adapter. TCRdb reprocessed the reads via MiXCR and lists one record per CDR3 protein. The sample contains fewer than 90,000 distinct CDR3 sequences, around 31% of which appear only once.

The chain couples TRBV2 to TRBJ2-7; 9 bases agree with TRBD1. Specimen: PBMCs, collected before treatment. The TCR originated in a female donor with ovarian cancer. The chain's CDR3 is CASRDRGYEQYF. The CDR3 region has the DNA TGTGCCAGCAGGGACAGGGGTTACGAGCAGTACTTC.